This T cell receptor (beta chain) was observed in a study of T cells in Graves' hyperthyroidism and ophthalmopathy. Amplified TCR beta CDR3 regions derived from RNA transcripts. HTBI primers were employed in a first-round RT-PCR of the TCR CDR3. TCRdb called the multiplex PCR reads again in MiXCR, with one record for every CDR3 protein. The data hold some 150,000 distinct CDR3 sequences, with roughly a fifth observed a single time. The CDR3 is made up of 14 amino acids. Germline V gene sequence: CDR1 SGHTA, CDR2 FQGNSA. Trimming at V came to 5 bases and at J to 8 bases, leaving 9 bases not matched to a gene.

The gene calls are TRBV7-2 and TRBJ1-2, with 9 bases identical to TRBD1. Sample: blood. This sequence was found in a woman aged 45-65 years with Graves' hyperthyroidism that later progressed to Graves' ophthalmopathy. The CDR3 loop reads CASSHTGTGMGYTF. CDR3 in DNA: TGTGCCAGCAGCCACACCGGGACAGGGATGGGCTACACCTTC.